This entry lists 2 T cell receptor beta chains sequenced from one sample in a study of blood T cells in healthy people across ages. It was with a sample-barcoded 5' primer and a J-beta primer mix that a second PCR of roughly 6 to 12 cycles was run. TCRdb processed the 5' RACE reads anew with MiXCR; each CDR3 protein has one entry. The sample carries some 1.7 million distinct CDR3 sequences, approximately 28% recorded once. Sequenced: blood. Every receptor here comes from a woman between 25 and 40 years old in good health.

In this sample, this clonotype turned up many times. This chain joins TRBV27 and TRBJ2-7; TRBD1 or TRBD2 may be the D gene (5 bases each). The V end was cut by 4 bases, the J end by 5 bases, with 15 bases between. CDR3 length: 14 residues. Germline CDR1 is MNHEY and CDR2 is SMNVEV (reference sequence). The chain's CDR3 is CASSSGPVGHEQYF. CDR3 DNA sequence: TGTGCCAGCAGTTCGGGACCCGTGGGCCACGAGCAGTACTTC.

This clonotype was observed a few times. This chain uses TRBV6-1 with TRBJ1-5, with D unresolved. Between the trimmed V and J ends, which lost 8 bases and 3 bases, there was a span of 14 bases. This CDR3 has 14 amino acids. The germline gives CDR1 MNHNS, CDR2 SASEGT. CDR3 amino acids: CASRLAEINQPQHF. DNA of the CDR3: TGTGCCAGCCGCCTCGCCGAAATCAATCAGCCCCAGCATTTT.